The 29 T cell receptor beta chains listed next were all sequenced from one sample in a study of PD-L1 blockade in urothelial cancer. TCRdb's copy holds only in-frame clones and misses some; the assay was immunoSEQ multiplex PCR. Counted here are about 44,000 clones, about four fifths occurring once; the ten biggest clones make up 3% to 3.5%. The sample in question was PBMCs, obtained around atezolizumab (anti-PD-L1) treatment. The source is a man in his sixties or seventies with urothelial cancer.

The rearrangement uses TRBV5-4 and TRBJ2-5; weak D call: TRBD1 (5 bases). V was trimmed by 2 bases and J by 4 bases, leaving 12 bases between them. Germline V gene sequence: CDR1 SGHNT, CDR2 YYREEE (reference sequence). The CDR3 consists of 14 residues. The CDR3 nucleotides are TGTGCCAGCAGCTTACGAGCAGGGCTAGAGACCCAGTACTTC. It yields the protein CASSLRAGLETQYF. The variable domain in full, with the rest retrieved from reference TRBV5-4 and TRBJ2-5, is ETGVTQSPTHLIKTRGQQVTLRCSSQSGHNTVSWYQQALGQGPQFIFQYYREEENGRGNFPPRFSGLQFPNYSSELNVNALELDDSALYLCASSLRAGLETQYFGPGTRLLVL.

The CDR3 DNA reads TGTGCCAGCAGCTTGGTCCGGGGTCGCGGGGTGGGTTCCGATACGCAGTATTTT. This codes for CASSLVRGRGVGSDTQYF. The chain has TRBV5-6 and TRBJ2-3, with a weak D call TRBD2 (6 bases). This CDR3 has 18 residues. Germline V lookup: CDR1 SGHDT, CDR2 YYEEEE. Trimming cost V 0 bases and J 6 bases, with 23 bases left between them.

The chain couples TRBV2 to TRBJ1-2, with 7 bases fitting TRBD1. Germline loops: CDR1 SNHLY, CDR2 FYNNEI. V shed 8 bases and J 4 bases; nucleotides not matched to a gene: 10. CDR3 length equals 14 residues. The CDR3 loop is CASAPGQSIYGYTF. DNA of the CDR3: TGTGCCAGCGCCCCGGGACAGAGCATCTATGGCTACACCTTC.

The V and J genes are TRBV7-2 and TRBJ2-7; TRBD1 might be the D (5 bases). The CDR3 totals 16 residues. Germline V gene lookup returns CDR1 SGHTA and CDR2 FQGNSA. V gave up 5 bases and J gave up 0 bases, with 17 bases separating them. CDR3 sequence (DNA): TGTGCCAGCAGCCCACCCCAAGCACAGGACTCCTACGAGCAGTACTTC. Residues: CASSPPQAQDSYEQYF.

In regard to this clone: Its ends do not fully match the called genes, so a read error is possible. This sequence joins TRBV28 and TRBJ1-2; D gene unclear. This CDR3 is 11 amino acids long. Germline V gene data show CDR1 as MDHEN and CDR2 as SYDVKM. DNA for the CDR3: TGTGTCAGCGGGAGATCGCATGGCTACACCTTC. Translation: CVSGRSHGYTF.

The chain links TRBV18 to TRBJ1-1; D gene uncertain. Trimming removed 3 bases from V and 1 base from J, with 9 bases in between. The germline V gene has CDR1 KGHSH and CDR2 LQKENI. The CDR3 runs to 14 residues. In DNA, the CDR3 is TGTGCCAGCTCACCTGAGAGTGCGAACACTGAAGCTTTCTTT. Its translation is CASSPESANTEAFF.

CDR3 in DNA: TGCAGCGCCCGTGGCGGCAGGGGGCCTGAAGCTTTCTTT. This gives the protein CSARGGRGPEAFF. The gene calls are TRBV29-1 and TRBJ1-1; 8 bases are shared with TRBD1. Germline V gene sequence: CDR1 SQVTM, CDR2 ANQGSEA. V lost 7 bases to trimming and J lost 6 bases; unmatched junction nucleotides: 10. This CDR3 contains 13 residues. Combining the CDR3 with reference TRBV29-1 and TRBJ1-1 gives the whole variable domain SAVISQKPSRDICQRGTSLTIQCQVDSQVTMMFWYRQQPGQSLTLIATANQGSEATYESGFVIDKFPISRPNLTFSTLTVSNMSPEDSSIYLCSARGGRGPEAFFGQGTRLTVV.

The rearrangement links TRBV7-2 to TRBJ1-2; D not certain. The V end lost 1 base, the J end lost 5 bases, and 8 bases lay between the germline ends. Germline V CDR1 and CDR2: SGHTA, FQGNSA. The CDR3 sequence is 13 residues long. CDR3 residues: CASSLGVTYGYTF. The CDR3 DNA reads as TGTGCCAGCAGCTTAGGAGTGACTTATGGCTACACCTTC.

The chain couples TRBV2 to TRBJ2-7; weak D call: TRBD2 (6 bases). Trimming pared 8 bases from V and 0 bases from J, leaving 14 bases between. Germline values: CDR1 SNHLY, CDR2 FYNNEI. The CDR3 spans 14 residues. CDR3: CASHSQRASYEQYF. The CDR3 nucleotides read TGTGCCAGCCACTCCCAGCGGGCCTCCTACGAGCAGTACTTC.

The CDR3 here is CASSQEGRAGPWDTQYF. CDR3 sequence (DNA): TGCGCCAGCAGCCAAGAGGGACGGGCGGGACCTTGGGATACGCAGTATTTT. The chain has TRBV4-1 and TRBJ2-3; tentative D call: TRBD2 (6 bases). Looked up from germline, CDR1 is MGHRA and CDR2 is YSYEKL. V lost 0 bases to trimming and J lost 6 bases, with 19 bases between them. The CDR3 contains 17 residues.

The CDR3 sequence is CASTQWRDRGIRNQPQHF. CDR3 sequence (DNA): TGTGCCAGCACCCAATGGAGGGACAGGGGGATTCGCAATCAGCCCCAGCATTTT. This chain joins TRBV28 and TRBJ1-5; 11 bases fit TRBD1. The trim removed 7 bases at V and 2 bases at J, leaving 13 bases unmatched. The CDR3 spans 18 residues. Germline V gene data show CDR1 as MDHEN and CDR2 as SYDVKM.

The chain recombines TRBV7-3 with TRBJ2-7; 8 bases fit TRBD2. Losses at the gene ends were 1 base for V and 5 bases for J; bases not matched to a gene: 4. Germline CDR1 and CDR2: SGHTA and FQGTGA. The CDR3 is 14 residues long. The CDR3 DNA reads TGTGCCAGCAGCTTAATAGCGGGAACAAACGAGCAGTACTTC. Translation: CASSLIAGTNEQYF.

V is TRBV19 and J is TRBJ2-1; possible D gene TRBD1, 6 bases. The length of the CDR3 is 14 residues. V shed 1 base and J shed 9 bases, with 13 bases lying between them. CDR1 LNHDA and CDR2 SQIVND come from the germline V gene (reference sequence). CDR3 DNA: TGTGCCAGTAGTATAGGGGGGCCGGTGGGTGAGCAGTTCTTC. Protein product: CASSIGGPVGEQFF.

The table lists this clone with a count of one. The junction departs from germline at one end; a sequencing error may be responsible. The rearrangement uses TRBV7-2 and TRBJ1-3, with D unresolved. The CDR3 length is 12 residues. Germline V gene data show CDR1 as SGHTA and CDR2 as FQGNSA. Here the CDR3 DNA reads TGTGCCAGCAGCGCCCCCGGCGCGGGTGGGAATTTT. It translates to CASSAPGAGGNF. Looking up the rest from reference TRBV7-2 and TRBJ1-3 gives the full variable domain: GAGVSQSPSNKVTEKGKDVELRCDPISGHTALYWYRQSLGQGLEFLIYFQGNSAPDKSGLPSDRFSAERTGGSVSTLTIQRTQQEDSAVYLCASSAPGAGGNFGEGSWLTVV.

This rearrangement joins TRBV14 to TRBJ2-3, with a tentative D call TRBD2 (5 bases). V lost 5 bases and J 4 bases, leaving 19 bases between the germline ends. The CDR3 has 16 residues. Germline CDR1 reads SGHDN; CDR2 reads FVKESK. CDR3 region: CASSDLWTALPDTQYF. Written as DNA, the CDR3 is TGTGCCAGCAGCGACCTTTGGACTGCACTCCCAGATACGCAGTATTTT.

The DNA for the CDR3 is TGTGCCAGCAGTCAGGACTCTCATCAGCCCCAGCATTTT. Translating gives CASSQDSHQPQHF. This sequence joins TRBV28 and TRBJ1-5; D ambiguous. The CDR3 sequence is 13 residues long. Germline V gives CDR1 MDHEN, CDR2 SYDVKM. V lost 5 bases to trimming and J lost 5 bases, with 10 bases between them.

This chain joins TRBV10-3 and TRBJ2-7; D might be TRBD1 (6 bases). With 11 bases removed from V and 0 bases from J, the gap between germline ends came to 17 bases. The germline V gene has CDR1 ENHRY and CDR2 SYGVKD. This CDR3 has 14 amino acids. In DNA form, the CDR3 reads TGTGCCTCCAGACTTGGACAGAGCTCCTACGAGCAGTACTTC. It is translated as CASRLGQSSYEQYF.

The CDR3 coding sequence is TGTGCCATCAGCCGTCTCCGGGACACATCTTACAATGAGCAGTTCTTC. Protein product: CAISRLRDTSYNEQFF. This chain uses TRBV10-3 with TRBJ2-1; perhaps TRBD1 as D (6 bases). The CDR3 runs to 16 residues. Trimming left V 6 bases short and J 4 bases short, with 19 bases between. Germline assignment: CDR1 ENHRY and CDR2 SYGVKD.

This chain links TRBV10-3 with TRBJ2-3; 7 bases map to TRBD2. Germline assignment: CDR1 ENHRY and CDR2 SYGVKD. The junction had 8 bases not matched to a gene; V was cut back by 3 bases and J by 5 bases. The CDR3 runs 15 residues. CDR3: CAISDSSGRGDTQYF. As DNA, the CDR3 is TGTGCCATCAGTGATTCTAGCGGTCGGGGAGATACGCAGTATTTT.

The DNA for the CDR3 is TGCGCCAGCAGCACAACCTCCCAGGGTGGCGGCTACACCTTC. Its protein is CASSTTSQGGGYTF. The chain links TRBV5-1 to TRBJ1-2; tentative D call: TRBD1 (5 bases). Per germline, CDR1 SGHRS and CDR2 YFSETQ. V was clipped by 4 bases and J by 8 bases, with 18 bases between them. The CDR3 is made up of 14 amino acids.

CDR3 in amino acids: CASSQDRILLGDTQYF. The DNA of the CDR3 is TGCGCCAGCAGCCAGGACCGGATTTTACTAGGGGATACGCAGTATTTT. The genes are TRBV4-3 and TRBJ2-3; weak D call: TRBD2 (5 bases). The CDR3 is 16 residues long. Between the trimmed V and J ends, which lost 3 bases and 6 bases, there was a span of 19 bases. The germline CDR1 and CDR2 sequences are LGHNA and YSLEER.

Comments on this clone: This specimen includes other DNA sequences encoding the same CDR3. The chain has TRBV7-2 and TRBJ1-1; D gene unclear. The CDR3 loop spans 13 amino acids. Between the trimmed V and J ends, which lost 4 bases and 0 bases, there was a span of 6 bases. The germline gives CDR1 SGHTA, CDR2 FQGNSA. CDR3 sequence: CASSSLVNTEAFF. CDR3 sequence (DNA): TGTGCCAGCAGCTCCCTCGTGAACACTGAAGCTTTCTTT.

V usage is TRBV4-3 and J usage is TRBJ2-1, with 9 bases that match TRBD2. With V trimmed by 0 bases and J by 7 bases, 7 bases remained unmatched. The CDR3 sequence is 16 residues long. The V gene's germline CDR1 is LGHNA and CDR2 YSLEER. The DNA of the CDR3 is TGCGCCAGCAGCCAAGAGGCGGGAGGGCCTTGGAATGAGCAGTTCTTC. Translation gives CASSQEAGGPWNEQFF.

This chain connects TRBV30 to TRBJ2-2, with 7 bases aligning to TRBD1. The CDR3 loop spans 15 amino acids. Unmatched junction bases numbered 1, after V lost 0 bases and J lost 0 bases. The germline gives CDR1 GTSNPN, CDR2 SVGIG (reference sequence). For the CDR3, the DNA is TGTGCCTGGAGTGTAGACAGGGCGAACACCGGGGAGCTGTTTTTT. Translated: CAWSVDRANTGELFF. The full variable domain, with the rest looked up from reference TRBV30 and TRBJ2-2, is SQTIHQWPATLVQPVGSPLSLECTVEGTSNPNLYWYRQAAGRGLQLLFYSVGIGQISSEVPQNLSASRPQDRQFILSSKKLLLSDSGFYLCAWSVDRANTGELFFGEGSRLTVL.

The chain couples TRBV18 to TRBJ1-2, with D possibly TRBD1 on 5 matching bases. V gave up 1 base and J gave up 5 bases, with 5 bases separating them. Germline CDR1 KGHSH, CDR2 LQKENI. This CDR3 spans 12 amino acids. The CDR3 sequence is CASSPQGYGYTF. In DNA form, the CDR3 reads TGTGCCAGCTCACCACAGGGGTATGGCTACACCTTC.

The V and J genes are TRBV27 and TRBJ1-1, with a weak D call TRBD1 (5 bases). V was shortened by 3 bases and J by 5 bases, with 19 bases between the two germline ends. Per the germline V gene, CDR1 is MNHEY and CDR2 is SMNVEV (reference sequence). The CDR3 length is 16 residues. The CDR3 here is CASSFIAQGMMTEAFF. The CDR3 nucleotides read TGTGCCAGCAGTTTTATCGCTCAGGGAATGATGACTGAAGCTTTCTTT.

The chain carries TRBV19 and TRBJ2-5; 10 nucleotides agree with TRBD1. Germline V gene sequence: CDR1 LNHDA, CDR2 SQIVND (reference sequence). The CDR3 length is 14 residues. J was trimmed by 5 bases and V by 5 bases; bases with no gene match: 5. Written as DNA, the CDR3 is TGTGCCAGTAGTGGAAGGACAGGGGGGGAGACCCAGTACTTC. Translated, it gives CASSGRTGGETQYF.

V is TRBV15 and J is TRBJ1-2; TRBD1 matches at 7 bases. The V and J ends lost 0 bases and 8 bases, in that order; junction bases with no gene match: 9. The CDR3 is 15 amino acids. Germline V CDR1 and CDR2: LNHNV, YYDKDF (reference sequence). The CDR3 bases are TGTGCCACCAGCAGAGATCTGAGTACAGGGGTGGGCTACACCTTC. It is translated as CATSRDLSTGVGYTF.

The V call is TRBV6-5, the J call TRBJ2-3; weak D call: TRBD1 (6 bases). Germline V gene sequence: CDR1 MNHEY, CDR2 SVGAGI. The CDR3 is 13 amino acids. Trimming removed 6 bases at V and 4 bases at J, with 11 bases between. The CDR3 region is CASRDSGADTQYF. The CDR3 DNA follows: TGTGCCAGCAGGGACAGTGGTGCAGATACGCAGTATTTT.